One and the same sample provided the 32 T cell receptor beta chains below, sequenced in a study of blood T cell repertoires in COVID-19. The table came from immunoSEQ multiplex PCR; TCRdb's copy has only in-frame clones and leaves some out. The sample has about 180,000 clones, about 85% seen once; the top ten hold 5.6%. Sample: PBMCs or T cells enriched from blood (not recorded which). These TCRs come from a woman aged 40 to 55 with acute COVID-19.

This chain uses TRBV2 with TRBJ1-4; 7 bases are shared with TRBD1. The CDR3 runs to 15 residues. After removal of 7 bases from V and 8 bases from J, the junction contained 13 bases not matched to a gene. The germline gives CDR1 SNHLY, CDR2 FYNNEI. The CDR3 DNA is TGTGCCAGCACCCTAGGGGGGACAGTCGGGGAAAAACTGTTTTTT. Protein sequence: CASTLGGTVGEKLFF.

Comment on this clone: The identical CDR3 is also encoded by other nucleotide sequences in the sample. This chain links TRBV5-1 with TRBJ1-5; perhaps TRBD1 as D (6 bases). This CDR3 region has 15 residues. Deletions cut 0 bases from V and 2 bases from J, with 9 bases between. From germline, CDR1 is SGHRS and CDR2 YFSETQ. The CDR3 DNA reads as TGCGCCAGCAGCTTGGCGGGGGGCGGCAATCAGCCCCAGCATTTT. It translates to CASSLAGGGNQPQHF.

This clone showed up just a few times. The chain links TRBV7-9 to TRBJ2-1, with 8 bases matching TRBD2. The CDR3 has 16 residues. CDR1 and CDR2 from the germline V gene are SEHNR and FQNEAQ (reference sequence). V shed 3 bases, J shed 9 bases, and the junction held 13 bases outside the gene matches. The CDR3 DNA reads TGTGCCAGCAGCTTTTCGGCTAGCGGGTCATTTTCTGAGCAGTTCTTC. This codes for CASSFSASGSFSEQFF.

The chain uses TRBV18 and TRBJ1-1; D is perhaps TRBD1 (6 bases). Looked up from germline, CDR1 is KGHSH and CDR2 is LQKENI. The V end lost 2 bases, the J end lost 4 bases, and 14 bases lay between the germline ends. CDR3 length equals 15 residues. The CDR3, as DNA: TGTGCCAGCTCACCAGGGGGCAAGGGGTTCACTGAAGCTTTCTTT. Protein product: CASSPGGKGFTEAFF.

V usage is TRBV19 and J usage is TRBJ1-2, with 7 bases identical to TRBD1. The CDR3 contains 16 residues. V gave up 5 bases and J gave up 4 bases; unmatched junction bases: 13. Germline V gene lookup returns CDR1 LNHDA and CDR2 SQIVND (reference sequence). Written as DNA, the CDR3 is TGTGCCAGTAGTGGGATTCTGGGACAGCTTTCCTATGGCTACACCTTC. It translates to CASSGILGQLSYGYTF. The whole variable domain, remainder taken from reference TRBV19 and TRBJ1-2, is DGGITQSPKYLFRKEGQNVTLSCEQNLNHDAMYWYRQDPGQGLRLIYYSQIVNDFQKGDIAEGYSVSREKKESFPLTVTSAQKNPTAFYLCASSGILGQLSYGYTFGSGTRLTVV.

J is TRBJ2-1 and V is TRBV7-9; 12 bases are a match to TRBD2. The ends lost 6 bases at V and 7 bases at J; junction bases unmatched: 7. Germline CDR1 SEHNR, CDR2 FQNEAQ (reference sequence). The CDR3 length is 15 residues. CDR3 bases: TGTGCCAGCAGAGCTAGCGGGAGGGCCGAGAATGAGCAGTTCTTC. It translates to CASRASGRAENEQFF.

The chain employs TRBV3-1 (or the pseudogene TRBV3-2) and TRBJ2-5; D remains unclear. Germline CDR1 is LGHDT and CDR2 is YNNKEL (reference sequence). V gave up 0 bases and J gave up 4 bases, with 9 bases separating them. The length of the CDR3 is 14 residues. The CDR3 DNA follows: TGTGCCAGCAGCCAAGATATGTGGCTAGAGACCCAGTACTTC. Residues: CASSQDMWLETQYF.

The chain has TRBV2 and TRBJ1-1; unclear D gene. Between the trimmed V and J ends, which lost 7 bases and 2 bases, there was a span of 14 bases. CDR1 is SNHLY and CDR2 is FYNNEI in the germline V gene. This CDR3 is built from 14 residues. The CDR3 region is CASKLGLTNTEAFF. The CDR3 region has the DNA TGTGCCAGCAAGCTAGGCCTTACCAACACTGAAGCTTTCTTT.

This rearrangement joins TRBV9 to TRBJ1-1; D is perhaps TRBD1 (5 bases). CDR3 length: 16 amino acids. The germline V gene has CDR1 SGDLS and CDR2 YYNGEE. Trimming took off 0 bases at V and 0 bases at J, with 12 bases between the two ends. The DNA for the CDR3 is TGTGCCAGCAGCGTAGGGGAGGGGCAAGTGAACACTGAAGCTTTCTTT. Translation: CASSVGEGQVNTEAFF.

This chain links TRBV2 with TRBJ1-4, with D possibly being TRBD1 (6 bases). The germline V and J ends were trimmed by 9 bases and 3 bases, with 17 bases remaining between them. The germline gives CDR1 SNHLY, CDR2 FYNNEI. CDR3 length: 15 amino acids. CDR3 bases: TGTGCCAGTGGGAGGGGGGGCACGGCTAATGAAAAACTGTTTTTT. Translation: CASGRGGTANEKLFF.

The CDR3 sequence: CASTGGEQFF. The DNA of the CDR3 is TGTGCCAGCACTGGAGGTGAGCAGTTCTTC. V and J are TRBV2 and TRBJ2-1; D perhaps matches TRBD2 (5 bases). CDR3 size: 10 residues. From germline, CDR1 is SNHLY and CDR2 FYNNEI. V was shortened by 7 bases and J by 9 bases, with 7 bases between the two germline ends. Based on the CDR3 plus reference TRBV2 and TRBJ2-1, the full variable domain is EPEVTQTPSHQVTQMGQEVILRCVPISNHLYFYWYRQILGQKVEFLVSFYNNEISEKSEIFDDQFSVERPDGSNFTLKIRSTKLEDSAMYFCASTGGEQFFGPGTRLTVL.

The gene calls are TRBV3-1 (or the pseudogene TRBV3-2) and TRBJ1-1; TRBD1 agrees at 7 bases. Germline lookup yields CDR1 LGHDT and CDR2 YNNKEL (reference sequence). CDR3 length: 14 amino acids. J was trimmed by 3 bases and V by 0 bases; bases with no gene match: 1. The CDR3 DNA sequence: TGTGCCAGCAGCCAAGAGACAGGGTACACTGAAGCTTTCTTT. Its translation: CASSQETGYTEAFF.

The chain employs TRBV19 and TRBJ2-3, with 11 bases identical to TRBD1. CDR1 is LNHDA, CDR2 SQIVND, per germline (reference sequence). The CDR3 consists of 16 residues. V shed 0 bases, J shed 4 bases, and the junction held 3 bases outside the gene matches. The CDR3 here is CASSIDRTGGPDTQYF. The CDR3 region has the DNA TGTGCCAGTAGTATAGACCGGACAGGGGGCCCAGATACGCAGTATTTT.

The chain uses TRBV9 and TRBJ1-4; unclear D gene. Germline CDR1 SGDLS, CDR2 YYNGEE. The CDR3 contains 15 residues. V lost 0 bases, J lost 1 base, and 7 bases lay in between. The CDR3 bases are TGTGCCAGCAGCGTAGACGGAGGAACTAATGAAAAACTGTTTTTT. Protein product: CASSVDGGTNEKLFF.

Here the CDR3 reads CASSRDLAGGGSEQFF. CDR3 DNA sequence: TGCGCCAGCAGCCGCGACCTAGCGGGAGGGGGTAGTGAGCAGTTCTTC. The J gene is TRBJ2-1, the V gene TRBV5-1; 12 bases map to TRBD2. From germline, CDR1 is SGHRS and CDR2 YFSETQ. The CDR3 is 16 residues long. The junction had 11 bases not matched to a gene; V was cut back by 4 bases and J by 9 bases.

This clone has a count of ten or more. The chain carries TRBV6-2 or TRBV6-3 and TRBJ2-5, with D uncertain. V dropped 4 bases and J dropped 3 bases, with 6 bases sitting between them. Per the germline V gene, CDR1 is MNHEY and CDR2 is SVGEGT. The CDR3 is 12 amino acids. CDR3: CASSLREETQYF. The CDR3 DNA reads as TGTGCCAGCAGTTTACGCGAAGAGACCCAGTACTTC.

V and J are TRBV13 and TRBJ2-3; 9 nucleotides agree with TRBD2. Germline-derived CDR1 and CDR2 are PRHDT and FYEKMQ (reference sequence). The CDR3 is made up of 18 amino acids. With 4 bases clipped from V and 4 bases from J, the junction kept 15 bases outside the gene matches. CDR3 in amino acids: CASSSLTSGLHSPDTQYF. CDR3 bases: TGTGCCAGCAGCTCCCTGACTAGCGGCCTACACTCCCCAGATACGCAGTATTTT.

This chain connects TRBV9 to TRBJ1-5; perhaps TRBD1 as D (6 bases). The germline V and J ends were trimmed by 4 bases and 3 bases, with 14 bases remaining between them. The CDR3 length is 15 residues. Germline values: CDR1 SGDLS, CDR2 YYNGEE. The CDR3 reads CASSQTGTVNQPQHF. CDR3 nucleotides: TGTGCCAGCAGCCAAACAGGGACGGTCAATCAGCCCCAGCATTTT.

The V and J genes are TRBV2 and TRBJ1-2; 8 bases align to TRBD1. V dropped 9 bases and J dropped 6; count of bases not matched to a gene: 9. The CDR3 loop spans 13 amino acids. From germline, CDR1 is SNHLY and CDR2 FYNNEI. In DNA form, the CDR3 reads TGTGCCAGTGTTATCGACAGGGGTAATGGCTACACCTTC. Translation: CASVIDRGNGYTF.

The table lists this clone with a count of one. CDR3 sequence: CASSRDRLYEQYF. CDR3 DNA sequence: TGTGCCAGCAGTCGGGACAGACTTTACGAGCAGTACTTC. This chain connects TRBV27 to TRBJ2-7, with 7 bases fitting TRBD1. V shed 5 bases, J shed 4 bases, and the junction held 5 bases outside the gene matches. In germline, CDR1 is MNHEY, CDR2 SMNVEV (reference sequence). The CDR3 has 13 residues.

The chain carries TRBV7-6 and TRBJ1-1; unclear D gene. Between the trimmed V and J ends, which lost 5 bases and 3 bases, there was a span of 13 bases. CDR1 SGHVS and CDR2 FNYEAQ come from the germline V gene. The CDR3 has 14 residues. Here the CDR3 DNA reads TGTGCCAGCAGCCGAGGGAACTGGGACACTGAAGCTTTCTTT. Translating it yields CASSRGNWDTEAFF.

This chain uses TRBV25-1 with TRBJ2-1; TRBD2 aligns across 13 bases. Germline loops: CDR1 MGHDK, CDR2 SYGVNS. The CDR3 extends over 17 amino acids. After removal of 4 bases from V and 8 bases from J, the junction contained 11 bases not matched to a gene. The CDR3 reads CASSASRTSGRGHEQFF. The CDR3 DNA reads as TGTGCCAGCAGTGCTTCTAGGACTAGCGGGAGAGGTCATGAGCAGTTCTTC.

V is TRBV15 and J is TRBJ2-7; D gene ambiguous. This CDR3 spans 13 amino acids. Trimming pared 0 bases from V and 5 bases from J, leaving 8 bases between. From germline, CDR1 is LNHNV and CDR2 YYDKDF (reference sequence). CDR3 amino acids: CATSRDISHEQYF. The CDR3 DNA is TGTGCCACCAGCAGAGATATTTCCCACGAGCAGTACTTC.

The rearrangement links TRBV5-6 to TRBJ1-6; the match to TRBD1 covers 7 bases. Germline V gene data show CDR1 as SGHDT and CDR2 as YYEEEE. V dropped 0 bases and J dropped 9; count of bases not matched to a gene: 12. This CDR3 has 17 amino acids. CDR3 sequence: CASSLGQGGRRSSPLHF. In nucleotides, the CDR3 is TGTGCCAGCAGCTTGGGCCAGGGGGGAAGGAGGAGTTCACCCCTCCACTTT.

The chain recombines TRBV30 with TRBJ2-7; no definite D call. This CDR3 is 12 amino acids long. Trimming shortened V by 8 bases and J by 2 bases, and 13 bases separated the two germline ends. Germline assignment: CDR1 GTSNPN and CDR2 SVGIG (reference sequence). As DNA, the CDR3 is TGTGCCCTCGGTAGATTCGCCTACGAGCAGTACTTC. Its translation: CALGRFAYEQYF.

J is TRBJ2-5 and V is TRBV29-1; 10 bases are shared with TRBD2. The CDR3 extends over 16 amino acids. Germline CDR1 reads SQVTM; CDR2 reads ANQGSEA. V gave up 4 bases and J gave up 4 bases; unmatched junction bases: 12. CDR3 in DNA: TGCAGCGTTGTCGGGGGGCTAGCGGGAGTGGGAGAGACCCAGTACTTC. This sequence encodes CSVVGGLAGVGETQYF.

The gene calls are TRBV7-2 and TRBJ1-2; D unclear. Trimming removed 3 bases from V and 6 bases from J, with 11 bases in between. The CDR3 is made up of 13 amino acids. CDR1 and CDR2 from the germline V gene are SGHTA and FQGNSA. CDR3 DNA sequence: TGTGCCAGCAGCTTCAGTCAGGTGAATGGCTACACCTTC. This encodes CASSFSQVNGYTF.

J is TRBJ2-1 and V is TRBV7-9; 16 bases align to TRBD2. The CDR3 has 18 residues. Per the germline V gene, CDR1 is SEHNR and CDR2 is FQNEAQ (reference sequence). The ends lost 5 bases at V and 8 bases at J; junction bases unmatched: 12. CDR3 loop: CASSRGTSGRAASDEQFF. The CDR3, as DNA: TGTGCCAGCAGCCGAGGGACTAGCGGGAGGGCTGCGAGCGATGAGCAGTTCTTC. Using reference TRBV7-9 and TRBJ2-1 for the parts outside the CDR3, the full variable domain is DTGVSQNPRHKITKRGQNVTFRCDPISEHNRLYWYRQTLGQGPEFLTYFQNEAQLEKSRLLSDRFSAERPKGSFSTLEIQRTEQGDSAMYLCASSRGTSGRAASDEQFFGPGTRLTVL.

The chain uses TRBV25-1 and TRBJ1-1, with 8 bases that match TRBD1. The CDR3 is 15 amino acids. The germline V gene encodes CDR1 MGHDK and CDR2 SYGVNS. The trim removed 4 bases at V and 7 bases at J, leaving 11 bases unmatched. CDR3 loop: CASSASTGGLVEAFF. The CDR3, as DNA: TGTGCCAGCAGTGCGAGTACAGGGGGTCTGGTTGAAGCTTTCTTT.

This chain links TRBV3-1 (or the pseudogene TRBV3-2) with TRBJ2-1, with no clear D. V shed 6 bases and J shed 0 bases, with 12 bases lying between them. Germline lookup yields CDR1 LGHDT and CDR2 YNNKEL (reference sequence). This CDR3 is built from 15 residues. In DNA, the CDR3 is TGTGCCAGCAGAGGCCAAAGGAGCTCCTACAATGAGCAGTTCTTC. Amino acid sequence: CASRGQRSSYNEQFF.

The rearrangement links TRBV25-1 to TRBJ2-3; 8 nucleotides agree with TRBD2. This CDR3 is 15 amino acids long. After removal of 3 bases from V and 2 bases from J, the junction contained 4 bases not matched to a gene. CDR1 and CDR2 (germline): MGHDK, SYGVNS. This CDR3 reads CASSEAGGHTDTQYF. Written as DNA, the CDR3 is TGTGCCAGCAGTGAGGCGGGGGGCCACACAGATACGCAGTATTTT.

This clone has just one count. The chain has TRBV2 and TRBJ1-4; 9 bases fit TRBD1. J lost 4 bases, V lost 1 base, and 4 bases had no gene match. There are 16 residues in the CDR3. CDR1 is SNHLY, CDR2 FYNNEI, per germline. CDR3 loop: CASSEGTGDVNEKLFF. DNA of the CDR3: TGTGCCAGCAGTGAAGGGACAGGGGACGTTAATGAAAAACTGTTTTTT.